This passage covers 21 T cell receptor beta chains from one sample sequenced in a study of vaccination effects on CD4 cells after COVID-19. Using immunoSEQ multiplex PCR, the repertoire was profiled, and TCRdb retains in-frame clones only, with some absent. The sample lists some 63,000 clones, under 85% occurring once. Subsequent to a culture period of about ten days, CD4+ T cells were isolated. Antigens of these TCRs are unknown. The material was CD4+ T cells from PBMCs cultured without peptide, obtained before COVID-19 vaccination. These TCRs come from a human donor who had a prior SARS-CoV-2 infection.

The chain combines TRBV2 with TRBJ2-7, with 11 bases matching TRBD1. The CDR3 covers 13 residues. CDR1 and CDR2 from the germline V gene are SNHLY and FYNNEI. J was trimmed by 6 bases and V by 3 bases; bases with no gene match: 1. The CDR3 DNA sequence: TGTGCCAGCAGTGACGGGACAGGGGGCGAGCAGTACTTC. Translation gives CASSDGTGGEQYF.

The chain carries TRBV2 and TRBJ1-2; D remains ambiguous. V was shortened by 3 bases and J by 7 bases, with 18 bases between the two germline ends. CDR1 and CDR2 from the germline V gene are SNHLY and FYNNEI. The CDR3 totals 15 residues. CDR3 DNA sequence: TGTGCCAGCAGTGAGGGCAGGCGGACGCTGAGTGGCTACACCTTC. It is translated as CASSEGRRTLSGYTF. Full variable domain (rest looked up from reference TRBV2 and TRBJ1-2): EPEVTQTPSHQVTQMGQEVILRCVPISNHLYFYWYRQILGQKVEFLVSFYNNEISEKSEIFDDQFSVERPDGSNFTLKIRSTKLEDSAMYFCASSEGRRTLSGYTFGSGTRLTVV.

This clone was observed once. The chain employs TRBV18 and TRBJ2-1; 13 nucleotides agree with TRBD2. With 6 bases clipped from V and 7 bases from J, the junction kept 3 bases outside the gene matches. The germline V gene has CDR1 KGHSH and CDR2 LQKENI. The CDR3 has 14 amino acids. Written as DNA, the CDR3 is TGTGCCAGCTCCGGACTAGCGGGAGATAATGAGCAGTTCTTC. This encodes CASSGLAGDNEQFF.

The rearrangement joins TRBV2 to TRBJ1-4; perhaps TRBD1 as D (5 bases). The CDR3 runs 12 residues. V lost 3 bases and J 14 bases, leaving 13 bases between the germline ends. Germline loops: CDR1 SNHLY, CDR2 FYNNEI. CDR3 sequence reads: CASSEGEGILFF. CDR3 nucleotides: TGTGCCAGCAGTGAGGGGGAAGGTATCCTGTTTTTT. Together with reference TRBV2 and TRBJ1-4, the CDR3 gives the full variable domain: EPEVTQTPSHQVTQMGQEVILRCVPISNHLYFYWYRQILGQKVEFLVSFYNNEISEKSEIFDDQFSVERPDGSNFTLKIRSTKLEDSAMYFCASSEGEGILFFGSGTQLSVL.

This clone was found a few times. The chain combines TRBV30 with TRBJ1-1; D gene uncertain. Germline V gives CDR1 GTSNPN, CDR2 SVGIG (reference sequence). There are 17 residues in the CDR3. Trimming stripped 0 bases from V and 3 bases from J, with 20 bases between. CDR3 amino acids: CAWSVFRGGASHTEAFF. The CDR3 DNA sequence: TGTGCCTGGAGTGTATTCAGAGGAGGAGCGTCGCACACTGAAGCTTTCTTT.

Here the CDR3 reads CASSLWQGGNEQFF. The CDR3 bases are TGCGCCAGCAGCTTGTGGCAGGGGGGCAATGAGCAGTTCTTC. The genes are TRBV5-1 and TRBJ2-1; the D gene is possibly TRBD1 (7 bases). Trimming took off 1 base at V and 6 bases at J, with 11 bases between the two ends. The CDR3 is made up of 14 amino acids. Germline values: CDR1 SGHRS, CDR2 YFSETQ. The whole variable domain, remainder taken from reference TRBV5-1 and TRBJ2-1, is KAGVTQTPRYLIKTRGQQVTLSCSPISGHRSVSWYQQTPGQGLQFLFEYFSETQRNKGNFPGRFSGRQFSNSRSEMNVSTLELGDSALYLCASSLWQGGNEQFFGPGTRLTVL.

This sequence joins TRBV7-2 and TRBJ2-3; tentatively, D is TRBD1 (5 bases). Germline lookup yields CDR1 SGHTA and CDR2 FQGNSA. V lost 5 bases to trimming and J lost 0 bases, with 12 bases between them. The CDR3 has 15 amino acids. In DNA, the CDR3 is TGTGCCAGCAGCGCCAGGGTATCAAGCACAGATACGCAGTATTTT. Translating it yields CASSARVSSTDTQYF.

The V and J genes are TRBV7-2 and TRBJ1-1; 7 bases map to TRBD1. Germline lookup yields CDR1 SGHTA and CDR2 FQGNSA. The CDR3 has 14 residues. After removal of 5 bases from V and 4 bases from J, the junction contained 7 bases not matched to a gene. The CDR3: CASSTGQASTEAFF. The CDR3 DNA sequence: TGTGCCAGCAGCACCGGACAGGCGAGCACTGAAGCTTTCTTT.

This clone was seen only once. The CDR3 loop reads CASSPTGLRDTQYF. CDR3 nucleotide sequence: TGTGCCAGCAGCCCAACCGGGCTTAGAGATACGCAGTATTTT. This rearrangement joins TRBV7-3 to TRBJ2-3; D not certain. The V and J ends lost 5 bases and 5 bases respectively, with 14 bases between them. This CDR3 region has 14 residues. Looked up from germline, CDR1 is SGHTA and CDR2 is FQGTGA.

V usage is TRBV3-1 (or the pseudogene TRBV3-2) and J usage is TRBJ1-1; D ambiguous. Germline CDR1 LGHDT, CDR2 YNNKEL (reference sequence). The CDR3 is made up of 14 amino acids. With 1 base removed from V and 1 base from J, the gap between germline ends came to 7 bases. The CDR3 nucleotides read TGTGCCAGCAGCCAAGGACACTCGAACACTGAAGCTTTCTTT. Translation: CASSQGHSNTEAFF.

This chain uses TRBV6-2 or TRBV6-3 with TRBJ2-7; a possible D gene is TRBD1 (5 bases). Germline V gene data show CDR1 as MNHEY and CDR2 as SVGEGT. This CDR3 is 12 amino acids long. Trimming cost V 2 bases and J 11 bases, with 13 bases left between them. Here the CDR3 DNA reads TGTGCCAGCAGTTACGTCGTTGGCAGGGAGTACTTC. It encodes CASSYVVGREYF.

The chain employs TRBV6-5 and TRBJ1-1; D gene uncertain. The CDR3 spans 14 residues. V lost 6 bases and J lost 3, with 14 bases in between. CDR1 is MNHEY and CDR2 is SVGAGI in the germline V gene. CDR3 nucleotide sequence: TGTGCCAGCAGAACGACGGGTGGGGACACTGAAGCTTTCTTT. This encodes CASRTTGGDTEAFF.

The chain employs TRBV6-5 and TRBJ2-3; 7 nucleotides align to TRBD2. Looked up from germline, CDR1 is MNHEY and CDR2 is SVGAGI. Trimming took 4 bases from V and 5 from J; bases not matched to a gene: 9. The CDR3 is made up of 15 amino acids. DNA of the CDR3: TGTGCCAGCAGTTCTCGGGCGGGAGCGGTAGATACGCAGTATTTT. Encoded protein: CASSSRAGAVDTQYF.

The chain joins TRBV7-6 to TRBJ2-5; 7 nucleotides line up with TRBD2. This CDR3 is built from 15 residues. J was trimmed by 5 bases and V by 4 bases; bases with no gene match: 10. Germline-derived CDR1 and CDR2 are SGHVS and FNYEAQ. CDR3 in amino acids: CASSSSTSAMETQYF. Written as DNA, the CDR3 is TGTGCCAGCAGCTCGAGTACTAGCGCTATGGAGACCCAGTACTTC. The complete variable domain, with remaining parts taken from reference TRBV7-6 and TRBJ2-5, reads GAGVSQSPRYKVTKRGQDVALRCDPISGHVSLYWYRQALGQGPEFLTYFNYEAQQDKSGLPNDRFSAERPEGSISTLTIQRTEQRDSAMYRCASSSSTSAMETQYFGPGTRLLVL.

This clone occurred once. V usage is TRBV7-8 and J usage is TRBJ2-7; 8 bases map to TRBD1. After removal of 5 bases from V and 2 bases from J, the junction contained 8 bases not matched to a gene. CDR3 size: 15 residues. CDR1 and CDR2 (germline): SGHVS, FQNEAQ. CDR3 amino acids: CASSRDRLFPYEQYF. The CDR3 DNA reads TGTGCCAGCAGCCGGGACAGGCTTTTTCCCTACGAGCAGTACTTC.

The gene calls are TRBV7-2 and TRBJ2-7; TRBD1 might be the D (8 bases). The V end was cut by 3 bases, the J end by 7 bases, with 13 bases between. The germline CDR1 and CDR2 sequences are SGHTA and FQGNSA. The CDR3 is made up of 13 amino acids. CDR3 in DNA: TGTGCCAGCAGCTTCACAGGGGGGGGAGAGCAGTACTTC. Its protein product is CASSFTGGGEQYF.

The V gene is TRBV3-1 (or the pseudogene TRBV3-2), the J gene TRBJ2-5; 12 bases align to TRBD2. The V gene end was trimmed by 8 bases and the J gene end by 5 bases; junction bases not matched to a gene: 15. CDR3 length equals 17 residues. In germline, CDR1 is LGHDT, CDR2 YNNKEL (reference sequence). This CDR3 is CASSQPTSGGPQETQYF. For the CDR3, the DNA is TGTGCCAGCTCCCAACCTACTAGCGGGGGGCCGCAGGAGACCCAGTACTTC.

V gene TRBV29-1 combines with J gene TRBJ2-5; D is unclear. CDR1 and CDR2 from the germline V gene are SQVTM and ANQGSEA. There are 13 residues in the CDR3. V was shortened by 6 bases and J by 5 bases, with 16 bases between the two germline ends. The CDR3 region is CSVLIQLGETQYF. In DNA form, the CDR3 reads TGCAGCGTGTTAATACAGCTTGGGGAGACCCAGTACTTC.

The rearrangement uses TRBV4-1 and TRBJ2-7; maybe TRBD2 (5 bases). V was pared by 1 base and J by 0 bases, with 13 bases between. Germline V lookup: CDR1 MGHRA, CDR2 YSYEKL. The CDR3 contains 16 residues. CDR3 nucleotide sequence: TGCGCCAGCAGCCAAGTAGGACTTTCTAGCTCCTACGAGCAGTACTTC. Its protein product is CASSQVGLSSSYEQYF.

The CDR3 reads CASSQSVRTYEQYF. CDR3 coding DNA: TGTGCCAGCAGCCAATCAGTTAGGACCTACGAGCAGTACTTC. The chain has TRBV3-1 (or the pseudogene TRBV3-2) and TRBJ2-7; D is unclear. V was clipped by 2 bases and J by 2 bases, with 10 bases between them. This CDR3 contains 14 residues. Germline V CDR1 and CDR2: LGHDT, YNNKEL (reference sequence).

The chain joins TRBV14 to TRBJ2-1; 7 positions match TRBD2. The CDR3 has 16 amino acids. V shed 2 bases, J shed 8 bases, and the junction held 12 bases outside the gene matches. Germline loops: CDR1 SGHDN, CDR2 FVKESK. The CDR3 loop reads CASSQPSSGIVYEQFF. The CDR3 DNA follows: TGTGCCAGCAGCCAACCTTCCAGCGGGATAGTGTATGAGCAGTTCTTC.